These T cell receptor beta chains were read from a single sample in a study of blood T cells in healthy people across ages. In TCRdb, the 5' RACE reads were re-called with MiXCR into one record per CDR3 protein. In the table there are 890,000 or so distinct CDR3 sequences, 60% to 80% of which are singletons. The sequenced material came from blood. Receptors originate from a man between 25 and 39 years old in good health. Each CDR3 is given with its conserved first and last residue. Each record gives: clone size, J gene, V gene, CDR3 protein. A row's size may be missing; if present it is once, few, many or a size class.

clone size: once; J gene: TRBJ2-5; V gene: TRBV11-2; CDR3 protein: CAGSSGGVQETQYF
clone size: .; J gene: TRBJ2-3; V gene: TRBV4-1; CDR3 protein: CASSPPGRPSDTQYF
clone size: .; J gene: TRBJ2-7; V gene: TRBV20-1; CDR3 protein: CSAREFGSASSYEQYF
clone size: .; J gene: TRBJ1-4; V gene: TRBV7-9; CDR3 protein: CASDESNEKLFF
clone size: .; J gene: TRBJ2-5; V gene: TRBV6-5; CDR3 protein: CASSYGRYQETQYF
clone size: .; J gene: TRBJ2-6; V gene: TRBV5-1; CDR3 protein: CASSPKGTGGANVPTF
clone size: .; J gene: TRBJ2-5; V gene: TRBV6-5; CDR3 protein: CASSSLGGPYEETQYF
clone size: .; J gene: TRBJ2-5; V gene: TRBV5-1; CDR3 protein: CASSPQWQETQYF
clone size: .; J gene: TRBJ1-2; V gene: TRBV12-3/TRBV12-4; CDR3 protein: CASSLIREGYTF
clone size: .; J gene: TRBJ2-1; V gene: TRBV7-6; CDR3 protein: CASSLVSEYSYNEQFF
clone size: few; J gene: TRBJ2-1; V gene: TRBV30; CDR3 protein: CAWSPAGGSYNEQFF
clone size: .; J gene: .; V gene: TRBV3-1; CDR3 protein: CASTGPPPYEQYF
clone size: .; J gene: TRBJ2-1; V gene: TRBV7-2; CDR3 protein: CASSFDRAGYNEQFF
clone size: once; J gene: TRBJ2-5; V gene: TRBV20-1; CDR3 protein: CSATGWGQETQYF
clone size: .; J gene: TRBJ2-1; V gene: TRBV4-3; CDR3 protein: CASSPTTGYNEQFF
clone size: .; J gene: TRBJ2-3; V gene: TRBV4-3; CDR3 protein: CASSQEIETDTQYF
clone size: .; J gene: TRBJ2-5; V gene: TRBV7-9; CDR3 protein: CASSLGYGGRETQYF
clone size: .; J gene: TRBJ1-2; V gene: TRBV13; CDR3 protein: CASSLGQAMGYTF
clone size: .; J gene: TRBJ2-1; V gene: TRBV4-3; CDR3 protein: CASSQRRTEQFF
clone size: few; J gene: TRBJ2-4; V gene: TRBV4-2; CDR3 protein: CASSQEVTGPKTREQYF
clone size: .; J gene: TRBJ2-1; V gene: TRBV20-1; CDR3 protein: CSADPGQGALNEQFF
clone size: .; J gene: TRBJ1-5; V gene: TRBV12-3/TRBV12-4; CDR3 protein: CASTLGGGHQPQHF
clone size: .; J gene: TRBJ2-5; V gene: TRBV4-3; CDR3 protein: CASSQDLAGAQETQYF
clone size: many; J gene: TRBJ1-1; V gene: TRBV2; CDR3 protein: CADMDGEAFF
clone size: many; J gene: TRBJ2-7; V gene: TRBV7-9; CDR3 protein: CASSPTSGGYEQYF
clone size: .; J gene: TRBJ1-2; V gene: TRBV20-1; CDR3 protein: CSAPPVVSYGYTF
clone size: .; J gene: TRBJ2-7; V gene: TRBV5-1; CDR3 protein: CASSLSVASGYEQYF
clone size: .; J gene: TRBJ1-1; V gene: TRBV6-2/TRBV6-3; CDR3 protein: CASTKEQGGNTEAFF
clone size: few; J gene: .; V gene: TRBV24-1; CDR3 protein: CATESDSTYEQYF
clone size: .; J gene: TRBJ2-7; V gene: TRBV20-1; CDR3 protein: CSARKGLAGAFSYEQYF
clone size: .; J gene: TRBJ2-1; V gene: TRBV6-5; CDR3 protein: CASSRRSGGVNEQFF
clone size: .; J gene: TRBJ2-5; V gene: TRBV5-1; CDR3 protein: CASSSQGQGKETQYF
clone size: .; J gene: TRBJ1-2; V gene: TRBV11-2; CDR3 protein: CASSRLGGGYTF
clone size: .; J gene: TRBJ2-1; V gene: TRBV20-1; CDR3 protein: CSAPRGGSSGNEQFF
clone size: few; J gene: TRBJ1-2; V gene: TRBV4-1; CDR3 protein: CASSQEVGNYGYTF
clone size: .; J gene: .; V gene: TRBV10-3; CDR3 protein: CAISGASGTGYNEQYF
clone size: .; J gene: TRBJ2-4; V gene: TRBV20-1; CDR3 protein: CSARKDREQYF
clone size: .; J gene: .; V gene: TRBV6-5; CDR3 protein: CASSPRASLREQYF
clone size: few; J gene: TRBJ2-1; V gene: TRBV7-9; CDR3 protein: CASSSYGGAYNEQFF
clone size: .; J gene: TRBJ1-2; V gene: TRBV6-1; CDR3 protein: CASSESGQMNGYTF
clone size: few; J gene: TRBJ2-3; V gene: TRBV4-2; CDR3 protein: CASSQWLAGGTDTQYF
clone size: .; J gene: TRBJ2-7; V gene: TRBV10-3; CDR3 protein: CAISGGTSGPSYEQYF
clone size: .; J gene: TRBJ2-1; V gene: TRBV7-2; CDR3 protein: CASSLVGPLDEQFF
clone size: .; J gene: TRBJ1-6; V gene: TRBV28; CDR3 protein: CASSLGFHSPLHF
clone size: .; J gene: TRBJ1-5; V gene: TRBV5-1; CDR3 protein: CASSLAPGQGIQPQHF
clone size: .; J gene: TRBJ1-5; V gene: TRBV27; CDR3 protein: CASSDRGSSNQPQHF
clone size: .; J gene: TRBJ2-3; V gene: TRBV5-1; CDR3 protein: CASRPGQLTDTQYF
clone size: .; J gene: TRBJ1-1; V gene: TRBV9; CDR3 protein: CASSVWGGGHTEAFF
clone size: .; J gene: TRBJ1-2; V gene: TRBV21-1; CDR3 protein: CASSRTEESYGYTF